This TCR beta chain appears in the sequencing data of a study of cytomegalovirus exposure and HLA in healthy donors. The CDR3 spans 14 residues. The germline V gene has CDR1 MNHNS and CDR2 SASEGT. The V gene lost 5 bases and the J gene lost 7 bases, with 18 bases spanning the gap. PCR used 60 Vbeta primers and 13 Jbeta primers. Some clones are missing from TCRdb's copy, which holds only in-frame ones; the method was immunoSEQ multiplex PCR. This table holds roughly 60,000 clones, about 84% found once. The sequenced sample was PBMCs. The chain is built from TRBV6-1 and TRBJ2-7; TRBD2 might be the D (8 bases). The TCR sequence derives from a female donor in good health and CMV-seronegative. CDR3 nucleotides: TGTGCCAGCAGTCCAAGACAGGGACTAGAGGAGCAGTACTTC. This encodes CASSPRQGLEEQYF.